The 12 T cell receptor beta chains below were found in one sample sequenced in a study of cytotoxic CD8 clonotypes in ibrutinib-treated CLL. Here immunoSEQ multiplex PCR was the method, and the copy in TCRdb shows in-frame clones only, minus some. Among roughly 50,000 clones listed, 57% were seen once. Sample: PBMCs, taken after 24 months of ibrutinib treatment. These receptor sequences come from a human donor with chronic lymphocytic leukemia.

V and J are TRBV6-5 and TRBJ1-4, with D uncertain. The CDR3 is 15 amino acids. With 0 bases removed from V and 7 bases from J, the gap between germline ends came to 12 bases. The germline gives CDR1 MNHEY, CDR2 SVGAGI. This CDR3 reads CASSYSGGRSEKLFF. In nucleotides, the CDR3 is TGTGCCAGCAGTTACTCCGGCGGGCGGAGTGAAAAACTGTTTTTT.

This chain connects TRBV5-1 to TRBJ2-5, with D perhaps TRBD1 (6 bases). Germline values: CDR1 SGHRS, CDR2 YFSETQ. CDR3 length equals 15 residues. V was shortened by 1 base and J by 2 bases, with 12 bases between the two germline ends. The CDR3 sequence is CASSLIGGAQETQYF. CDR3 DNA: TGCGCCAGCAGCTTGATAGGGGGAGCTCAAGAGACCCAGTACTTC.

This chain uses TRBV5-6 with TRBJ2-5; no reliable D call. This CDR3 comprises 13 residues. V lost 0 bases and J 3 bases, leaving 6 bases between the germline ends. Germline loops: CDR1 SGHDT, CDR2 YYEEEE. The chain's CDR3 is CASSLGSEETQYF. CDR3 sequence (DNA): TGTGCCAGCAGCTTGGGATCAGAAGAGACCCAGTACTTC.

The chain uses TRBV19 and TRBJ1-2; perhaps TRBD1 as D (5 bases). CDR1 LNHDA and CDR2 SQIVND come from the germline V gene (reference sequence). With 7 bases removed from V and 3 bases from J, the gap between germline ends came to 15 bases. CDR3 length equals 14 residues. The CDR3 region has the DNA TGTGCCAGTACCAGTGGGGGTCTGGACTATGGCTACACCTTC. This encodes CASTSGGLDYGYTF. The full variable domain, with the rest looked up from reference TRBV19 and TRBJ1-2, is DGGITQSPKYLFRKEGQNVTLSCEQNLNHDAMYWYRQDPGQGLRLIYYSQIVNDFQKGDIAEGYSVSREKKESFPLTVTSAQKNPTAFYLCASTSGGLDYGYTFGSGTRLTVV.

The chain couples TRBV2 to TRBJ1-1; maybe TRBD1 (6 bases). V lost 6 bases and J 1 base, leaving 15 bases between the germline ends. Germline loops: CDR1 SNHLY, CDR2 FYNNEI. The CDR3 extends over 15 amino acids. CDR3 in DNA: TGTGCCAGCAGGCCCTCACGGACAGAGAACACTGAAGCTTTCTTT. Residues: CASRPSRTENTEAFF.

This clone has only a few counts. The chain combines TRBV19 with TRBJ1-1, with no clear D. Trimming removed 1 base from V and 0 bases from J, with 3 bases in between. CDR1 and CDR2 (germline): LNHDA, SQIVND (reference sequence). This CDR3 comprises 13 residues. CDR3 sequence reads: CASSIALNTEAFF. CDR3 nucleotides: TGTGCCAGTAGTATAGCGCTGAACACTGAAGCTTTCTTT.

V gene TRBV25-1 combines with J gene TRBJ2-3, with TRBD1 matching 10 bases. The V and J ends lost 3 bases and 6 bases, in that order; junction bases with no gene match: 6. The CDR3 totals 15 residues. CDR1 and CDR2 from the germline V gene are MGHDK and SYGVNS. CDR3 DNA sequence: TGTGCCAGCAGTGAGACAGGGGGCGCATATGATACGCAGTATTTT. Encoded protein: CASSETGGAYDTQYF.

As for this clone: One junction end does not reproduce the germline sequence, and a read error may be involved. The chain links TRBV7-7 to TRBJ1-5; a possible D gene is TRBD1 (6 bases). This CDR3 has 13 residues. Per the germline V gene, CDR1 is SSHAT and CDR2 is FNYEAQ (reference sequence). The DNA of the CDR3 is TGTGCTAGCAGCCCAGGGGCCAATCAGCCCCAGCATTTT. Encoded protein: CASSPGANQPQHF.

The CDR3 sequence is CASSLWGTAAEAFF. The CDR3 DNA is TGTGCCAGCAGTTTATGGGGGACCGCGGCTGAAGCTTTCTTT. V is TRBV27 and J is TRBJ1-1; D possibly corresponds to TRBD1 (5 bases). CDR3 length equals 14 residues. CDR1 MNHEY and CDR2 SMNVEV come from the germline V gene (reference sequence). Trimming pared 1 base from V and 6 bases from J, leaving 12 bases between.

The chain employs TRBV27 and TRBJ1-2; D remains ambiguous. Germline V gene sequence: CDR1 MNHEY, CDR2 SMNVEV (reference sequence). This CDR3 comprises 16 residues. With 5 bases removed from V and 3 bases from J, the gap between germline ends came to 19 bases. In DNA form, the CDR3 reads TGTGCCAGCAGTCCCCGGGTCCGAAGACATGACTATGGCTACACCTTC. It encodes CASSPRVRRHDYGYTF.

The chain has TRBV2 and TRBJ2-7, with 12 bases that match TRBD2. Germline V gives CDR1 SNHLY, CDR2 FYNNEI. The CDR3 is 18 residues long. The J segment lost 2 bases and the V segment lost 7 bases, leaving 15 bases of the junction unmatched. The CDR3 nucleotides read TGTGCCAGCAAATTCACCCCGGGACTAGCGGGTTCGGCCTACGAGCAGTACTTC. Its protein is CASKFTPGLAGSAYEQYF.

This chain uses TRBV6-5 with TRBJ1-1; D remains ambiguous. CDR1 and CDR2 from the germline V gene are MNHEY and SVGAGI. Trimming shortened V by 6 bases and J by 0 bases, and 14 bases separated the two germline ends. The CDR3 has 15 amino acids. CDR3 sequence: CASSPNGEMNTEAFF. The CDR3 nucleotides are TGTGCCAGCAGCCCGAATGGCGAAATGAACACTGAAGCTTTCTTT.